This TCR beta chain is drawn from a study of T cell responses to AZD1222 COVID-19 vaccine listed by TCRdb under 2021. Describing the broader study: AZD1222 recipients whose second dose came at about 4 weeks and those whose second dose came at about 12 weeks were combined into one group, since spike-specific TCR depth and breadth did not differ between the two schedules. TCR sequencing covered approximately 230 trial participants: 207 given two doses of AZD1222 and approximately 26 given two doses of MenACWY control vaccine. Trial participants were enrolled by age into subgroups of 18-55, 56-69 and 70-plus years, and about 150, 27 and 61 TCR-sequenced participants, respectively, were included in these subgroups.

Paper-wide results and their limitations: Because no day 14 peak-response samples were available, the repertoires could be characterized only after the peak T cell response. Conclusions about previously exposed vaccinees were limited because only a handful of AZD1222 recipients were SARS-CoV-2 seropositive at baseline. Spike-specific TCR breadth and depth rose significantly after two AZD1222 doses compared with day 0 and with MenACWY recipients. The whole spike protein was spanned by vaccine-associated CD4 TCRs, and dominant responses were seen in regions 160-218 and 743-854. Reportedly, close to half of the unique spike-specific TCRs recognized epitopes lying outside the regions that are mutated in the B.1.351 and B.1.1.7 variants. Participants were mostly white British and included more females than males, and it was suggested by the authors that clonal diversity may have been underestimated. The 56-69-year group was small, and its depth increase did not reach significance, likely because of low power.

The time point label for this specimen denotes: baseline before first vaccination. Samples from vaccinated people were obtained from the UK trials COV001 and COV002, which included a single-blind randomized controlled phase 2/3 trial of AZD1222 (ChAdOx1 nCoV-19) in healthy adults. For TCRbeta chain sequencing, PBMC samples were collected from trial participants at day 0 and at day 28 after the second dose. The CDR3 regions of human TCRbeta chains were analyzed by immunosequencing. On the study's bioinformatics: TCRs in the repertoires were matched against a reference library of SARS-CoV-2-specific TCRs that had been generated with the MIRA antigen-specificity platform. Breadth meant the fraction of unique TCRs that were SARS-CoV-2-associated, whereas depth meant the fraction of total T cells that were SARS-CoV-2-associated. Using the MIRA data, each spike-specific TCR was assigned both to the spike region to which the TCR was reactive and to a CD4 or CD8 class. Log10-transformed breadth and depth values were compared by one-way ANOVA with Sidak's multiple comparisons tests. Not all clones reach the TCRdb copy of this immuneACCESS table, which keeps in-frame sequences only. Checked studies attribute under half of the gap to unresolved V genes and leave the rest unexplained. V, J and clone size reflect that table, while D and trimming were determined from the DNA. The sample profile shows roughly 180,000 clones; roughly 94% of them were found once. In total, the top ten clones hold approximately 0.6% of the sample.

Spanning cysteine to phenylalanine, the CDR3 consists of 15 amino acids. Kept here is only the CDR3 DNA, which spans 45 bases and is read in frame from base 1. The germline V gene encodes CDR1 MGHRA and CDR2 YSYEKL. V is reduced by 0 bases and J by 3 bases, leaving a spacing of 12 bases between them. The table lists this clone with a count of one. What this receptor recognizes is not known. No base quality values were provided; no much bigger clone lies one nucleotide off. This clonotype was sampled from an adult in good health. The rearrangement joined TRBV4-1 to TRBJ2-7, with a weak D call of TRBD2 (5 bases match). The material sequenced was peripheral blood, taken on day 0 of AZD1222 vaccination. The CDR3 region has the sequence CASSQELAGFYEQYF. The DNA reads TGCGCCAGCAGCCAAGAGCTAGCTGGATTCTACGAGCAGTACTTC.